The sequence of this TCR beta chain was determined in a study of CD8+CD57+ T cells in acquired aplastic anemia. Study information: Sorted CD4+ and CD8+ cells yielded DNA averaging approximately 3 ug. Regarding the study as a whole: A set of 25 to 35 CD8+ CDR3 sequences was shared between patients and controls, and these sequences appeared highly expressed in patients. No significant difference in CD8+ Simpson's diversity was found between patients and controls.

CDR3 and TCR beta VDJ profiling relied on a genomic DNA template. A single record per CDR3 protein comes from TCRdb applying MiXCR to the reads. The sample lists approximately 160,000 distinct CDR3 sequences; roughly 40% were seen once. This clonotype was picked up a small number of times. What it binds is unknown. A much larger clone differs from this one at a single base, so this may be a read error. Sequenced: sorted CD4+, CD8+, or CD8+CD57+ T cells (not recorded which) from PBMCs. The source of this sequence is a human donor in good health.

CDR3 residues: CSASSARGTQYF. In nucleotides, the CDR3 is TGCAGTGCTAGCTCAGCACGAGGGACCCAGTACTTC. The genes are TRBV20-1 and TRBJ2-5; D ambiguous. The CDR3 has 12 residues. Trimming removed 3 bases from V and 7 bases from J, with 12 bases in between. Germline V gene lookup returns CDR1 DFQATT and CDR2 SNEGSKA (reference sequence).